This record covers a single T cell receptor (beta chain). The sample belongs to a study of follicular helper T cells after annual influenza vaccination. V trimming: 0 bases; J trimming: 4 bases; junction bases outside the gene matches: 4. Germline CDR1 SGHRS, CDR2 YFSETQ. This CDR3 is built from 16 residues. Libraries were prepared by immunoSEQ multiplex PCR; TCRdb keeps only in-frame clonotypes and omits some of them. The table records 10,000 or so clones, approximately 80% of them present only once. The time point is: 2014-2015 season, 7 days after vaccination. The chain uses TRBV5-1 and TRBJ2-2, with 9 bases aligning to TRBD1. Here the sequenced sample was CXCR5- memory CD4+ T cells sorted from blood, taken 7 days after influenza vaccination. The clonotype was recovered from an adult who received the influenza vaccine. CDR3: CASSLAGQGSTGELFF. The CDR3 DNA is TGCGCCAGCAGCTTGGCGGGACAGGGTAGCACCGGGGAGCTGTTTTTT.